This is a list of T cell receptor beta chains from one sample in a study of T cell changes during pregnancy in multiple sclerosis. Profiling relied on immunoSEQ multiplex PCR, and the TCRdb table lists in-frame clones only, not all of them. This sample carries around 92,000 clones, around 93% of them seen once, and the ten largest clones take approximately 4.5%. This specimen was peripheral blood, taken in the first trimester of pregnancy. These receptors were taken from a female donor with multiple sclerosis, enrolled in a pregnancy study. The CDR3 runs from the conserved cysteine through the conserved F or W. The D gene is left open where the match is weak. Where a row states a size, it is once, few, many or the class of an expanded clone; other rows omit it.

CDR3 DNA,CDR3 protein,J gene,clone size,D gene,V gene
TGCGCCAGCAGTCCGGGACTAGCGGTCTACGAGCAGTACTTC,CASSPGLAVYEQYF,TRBJ2-7,-,TRBD2,TRBV10-2
TGTGCCAGCAGCTTAGGGGCAACTGGGGCCAACGTCCTGACTTTC,CASSLGATGANVLTF,TRBJ2-6,once,-,TRBV11-1
TGCGCCAGCAGCGGAAGATTCTACAGGGGTAGGGGCGGCTACACCTTC,CASSGRFYRGRGGYTF,TRBJ1-2,-,TRBD1,TRBV5-1
TGTGCCAGCAGCCCCAGACAGAAAGATACGCAGTATTTT,CASSPRQKDTQYF,TRBJ2-3,-,-,TRBV7-9
TGTGCCAGTAGTATAGGGACACGTGAAGCTTTCTTT,CASSIGTREAFF,TRBJ1-1,-,-,TRBV19
TGTGCCAGCTCACCACGCAGGGATCCTGAAGCTTTCTTT,CASSPRRDPEAFF,TRBJ1-1,-,-,TRBV18
TGCGCCAGCAGCTTGGACGGACAGGTCTCTGGAAACACCATATATTTT,CASSLDGQVSGNTIYF,TRBJ1-3,-,TRBD1,TRBV5-1
TGTGCCAGCAGCCAAGACCTAAGCGAGCGGGCTGAAGAGACCCAGTACTTC,CASSQDLSERAEETQYF,TRBJ2-5,-,-,TRBV14
TGTGCCAGCAGTTCTATCACAGTAGAGACCCAGTACTTC,CASSSITVETQYF,TRBJ2-5,-,-,TRBV6-6
TGCGCCAGCAGCTTGGGGTGGGGGGGTAGGCCTGAAGCTTTCTTT,CASSLGWGGRPEAFF,TRBJ1-1,-,-,TRBV5-1
TGTGCCAGCAGCTTAGCGCCCAGGAATCCTAACTATGGCTACACCTTC,CASSLAPRNPNYGYTF,TRBJ1-2,-,-,TRBV7-9
TGTGCCACTACCCTAGGAAGCGAGCAGTACTTC,CATTLGSEQYF,TRBJ2-7,-,-,TRBV19
TGTGCCAGCAGGAGACTCCCCGAAAAACTGTTTTTT,CASRRLPEKLFF,TRBJ1-4,-,-,TRBV6-1
TGTGCCAGCAGCCAGGGACAGGGGGGCGAAAAACTGTTTTTT,CASSQGQGGEKLFF,TRBJ1-4,-,TRBD1,TRBV7-6
TGTGCCAGCAGCCAAAATCGGGTTGAGCAGTTCTTC,CASSQNRVEQFF,TRBJ2-1,-,-,TRBV11-1
TGTGCCAGCTTGAGGACAGGGAGCAATCAGCCCCAGCATTTT,CASLRTGSNQPQHF,TRBJ1-5,-,TRBD1,TRBV6-6
TGTGCCAGCAGCCGGACTAGCGGGGGCGGCGAGCAGTACTTC,CASSRTSGGGEQYF,TRBJ2-7,once,TRBD2,TRBV11-2
TGTGCCAGCAGCGTAGCCCCAGGGGGCCCCTACAATGAGCAGTTCTTC,CASSVAPGGPYNEQFF,TRBJ2-1,-,TRBD1,TRBV9
TGCGCCATCTCATTGGACAGGGGCATCTGGGGCTATGGCTACACCTTC,CAISLDRGIWGYGYTF,TRBJ1-2,-,TRBD1,TRBV23-1
TGTGCCAGCAGCTTCAGCGGGGGCCCTTACAATGAGCAGTTCTTC,CASSFSGGPYNEQFF,TRBJ2-1,-,TRBD2,TRBV7-9
TGTGCCAGCAGCCGATTTCTAGATTCCCAAGAGACCCAGTACTTC,CASSRFLDSQETQYF,TRBJ2-5,-,-,TRBV7-9
TGTGCCATCAGTGAGCGGGACAGGGGGTACGAGCAGTACTTC,CAISERDRGYEQYF,TRBJ2-7,-,TRBD1,TRBV10-3
TGTGCCAGCAGTTTCTCAGGTCGCAGTTTGGATACGCAGTATTTT,CASSFSGRSLDTQYF,TRBJ2-3,-,-,TRBV27
TGTGCCAGCAGTTACAGCGGGGGGCACACAGATACGCAGTATTTT,CASSYSGGHTDTQYF,TRBJ2-3,-,TRBD2,TRBV6-5
TGTGCCACCAGCATAGACAGGTCCTCTGGAAACACCATATATTTT,CATSIDRSSGNTIYF,TRBJ1-3,-,-,TRBV15
TGTGCCAGTAGTCCAGGGACTCTACGCACAGATACGCAGTATTTT,CASSPGTLRTDTQYF,TRBJ2-3,-,-,TRBV19
TGTGCCAGTCACGGAGGAGGCTACACCTTC,CASHGGGYTF,TRBJ1-2,-,-,TRBV19
TGTGCCAGCAGTGTGGGCGGGACTGAAGCTTTCTTT,CASSVGGTEAFF,TRBJ1-1,-,-,TRBV6-1
TGTGCCAGCAGCAGTCCCGCGAAGGCGGCGGGGGGGCACGAGCAGTTCTTC,CASSSPAKAAGGHEQFF,TRBJ2-1,-,TRBD2,TRBV7-9
TGTGCCAGCAGCTTACTGGACAGGGTGGTTGCCCCTGAAGCTTTCTTT,CASSLLDRVVAPEAFF,TRBJ1-1,-,TRBD1,TRBV7-9
TGCGCCAGCAGCTGGACTGGAATGGGGACAACTAATGAAAAACTGTTTTTT,CASSWTGMGTTNEKLFF,TRBJ1-4,-,-,TRBV5-1
TGTGCCAGCAGCTTTCCGACAGGGGGATATGGCTACACCTTC,CASSFPTGGYGYTF,TRBJ1-2,-,TRBD1,TRBV5-6
TGTGCCAGCAGCTTAGCTAGAACTAGCGGGGGAACGGCCCACGAGCAGTACTTC,CASSLARTSGGTAHEQYF,TRBJ2-7,-,TRBD2,TRBV7-6
TGTGCCACCGATGGACAGGGGGCGTATAATTCACCCCTCCACTTT,CATDGQGAYNSPLHF,TRBJ1-6,-,TRBD1,TRBV6-6
TGCGCCAGCAGCCCAAGGACCCGGGGGGACACCGGGGAGCTGTTTTTT,CASSPRTRGDTGELFF,TRBJ2-2,-,TRBD2,TRBV4-1
TGTGCCAGCAGCTTACTCTCTCGTCTAGCCGGCGAGACCCAGTACTTC,CASSLLSRLAGETQYF,TRBJ2-5,once,-,TRBV7-9
TGCAGCGTTGCACAGGGTGACACTGAAGCTTTCTTT,CSVAQGDTEAFF,TRBJ1-1,-,-,TRBV29-1
TGTGCCAGCAGAGGGGTGAGCGGCTACACCTTC,CASRGVSGYTF,TRBJ1-2,-,-,TRBV25-1
TGTGCCAGCAGTCGCCGTCCCCCGGGACATCCCTATGGCTACACCTTC,CASSRRPPGHPYGYTF,TRBJ1-2,-,-,TRBV27
TGTGCCAGCAGCTTAGACGTTAGCGGTTACAATGAGCAGTTCTTC,CASSLDVSGYNEQFF,TRBJ2-1,-,-,TRBV13
TGTGCCAGCAGCGAAGGGGCGGTACTCTACGAGCAGTACTTC,CASSEGAVLYEQYF,TRBJ2-7,-,-,TRBV9
TGTGCCAGCAGTCCCCGGGGGGGTAATGAAAAACTGTTTTTT,CASSPRGGNEKLFF,TRBJ1-4,few,-,TRBV25-1
TGCGCCAGCAGCTACGGACAGGGGTTTGGCTACACCTTC,CASSYGQGFGYTF,TRBJ1-2,few,TRBD1,TRBV5-1
TGTGCCAGCAGTTATCGGCCGGGACAGGGTCATTCACCCCTCCACTTT,CASSYRPGQGHSPLHF,TRBJ1-6,few,TRBD1,TRBV6-5
TGTGCCAGCAGCTTACTGACCGGGACAGGGAAAAAAGGCTACACCTTC,CASSLLTGTGKKGYTF,TRBJ1-2,-,TRBD1,TRBV5-6
TGTGCCAGTAGTATAGATATCGGAGGGCGCGGTGAAAAACTGTTTTTT,CASSIDIGGRGEKLFF,TRBJ1-4,-,-,TRBV19
TGTGCCAGCAGTAAGAAATCGGGGGGGGCCTACGAGCAGTACTTC,CASSKKSGGAYEQYF,TRBJ2-7,once,TRBD2,TRBV6-5
TGTGCCAGCAGTTACGGAGCCGGGACTAGACGAGAGACCCAGTACTTC,CASSYGAGTRRETQYF,TRBJ2-5,-,TRBD2,TRBV6-5
TGTGCCAGCAGCCAATCCCAGGATACGCAGTATTTT,CASSQSQDTQYF,TRBJ2-3,-,-,TRBV4-2
TGTGCCAGCAGCTTAATGACAGGGTGGGAGACCCAGTACTTC,CASSLMTGWETQYF,TRBJ2-5,-,TRBD1,TRBV7-9
TGTGCCAGCAGCTTGTTGGGACAGGGAAGCACTGAAGCTTTCTTT,CASSLLGQGSTEAFF,TRBJ1-1,-,TRBD1,TRBV7-9
TGTGCCAGCAGTTTGGGGGACTATGAAGCTTTCTTT,CASSLGDYEAFF,TRBJ1-1,-,-,TRBV28
TGTGCCAGCACCTTGGGACAGGGGGTAGCTGAAGCTTTCTTT,CASTLGQGVAEAFF,TRBJ1-1,-,TRBD1,TRBV6-6